This T cell receptor beta chain comes out of a study of T cells in localized non-small cell lung cancer (dated by TCRdb to the early 2020s). Broadly, across the study: Comparing tumors with uninvolved tumor-adjacent lungs, the study looked at the T cell repertoires of a few hundred patients with early-stage NSCLC. The cohort was made up of 236 treatment-naive NSCLC patients whose localized lung tumors had been resected. NSCLC patients had a mean age of approximately 66 years, and around 140 were male and more than 90 female. The investigation overall reported the following: Uninvolved tumor-adjacent lung showed the highest T cell clonality, higher than tumor, which suggests more focused antigenic responses in the uninvolved tumor-adjacent lung. Of the top 100 tumor clones, a median of about 53 were detected in paired uninvolved adjacent lung; about 28 were also among that lung's top 100. Longer overall survival was associated with higher blood T cell density, whereas shorter survival was associated with higher adjacent-lung clonality. Because multi-region tumor sequencing was not done, intratumor heterogeneity could not be ruled out. Since the design was exploratory, TCR variables were selected using unadjusted p-values with no false-discovery rate correction.

TCR beta CDR3 regions were sequenced from DNA using the immunoSEQ Assay. For the original study's pipeline: T cell density was computed as TCR beta template counts normalized to usable DNA estimated by amplifying housekeeping genes. The preseqR package was used to estimate richness by extrapolating to 400,000 templates for PBMC samples and to 120,000 templates for tissue samples. Clonality was taken to be one minus Pielou's evenness. Tissue-enriched TCRs were identified through differential abundance testing performed on productive amino-acid clonotypes, with a minimum total count of 5 and an alpha of 0.1. The Jaccard Index and the Morisita Overlap Index were used to measure how much the repertoires overlapped between compartments. TCR beta CDR3s were clustered by GLIPH together with public tetramer-defined viral CDR3s, and at least three viral sequences plus V-gene enrichment were required for viral motifs. TCRdb carries this immuneACCESS record with in-frame sequences only. Its versions omit some clonotypes, under half of them owing to an unresolved V gene in the studies checked, with the rest unexplained. V and J calls and clone size are those listed in that table; D and trimming were worked out from the DNA. Recorded for this sample are tens of thousands of clones; roughly 85% of them occurred a single time. Under 7% of the sample comes from the top ten.

At diagnosis, tumor, uninvolved tumor-adjacent lung and peripheral blood were collected and then preserved as a mix of FFPE and fresh-frozen material. For TCR repertoire profiling, the blood samples were analyzed as peripheral blood mononuclear cells. For this clone: Its recognized antigen is unknown. No quality values exist for individual bases; no much larger clone is one base distant.

This TCR derives from a male donor at least 60 years old with stage II lung adenocarcinoma. The material sequenced was peripheral blood mononuclear cells, taken before any cancer treatment.

The bases are TGTGCCAGCAGCCCCCAGGCGGTGAACACTGAAGCTTTCTTT. Translated, this is CASSPQAVNTEAFF. In this chain, TRBV7-2 is recombined with TRBJ1-1; there is no confident call for the D gene. Trimming takes 5 bases from V and 0 bases from J, and the germline ends sit 10 bases apart. For CDR1 and CDR2, the germline V gene lists SGHTA and FQGNSA. The CDR3 goes from the cysteine to the phenylalanine over 14 residues. The sequence is cut down to CDR3 DNA, 42 bases in frame from base 1.